Listed here is a single T cell receptor beta chain. The data belong to a study of OX40 agonist ivuxolimab in advanced cancers. This table comes from immunoSEQ multiplex PCR, and its TCRdb copy is limited to in-frame clones, with some not included. The table includes more than 20,000 clones, around 84% detected once. CDR1 is SEHNR and CDR2 is FQNEAQ in the germline V gene (reference sequence). CDR3 length: 15 amino acids. The V gene end was trimmed by 4 bases and the J gene end by 5 bases; junction bases not matched to a gene: 5. Specimen: CD4+ or CD8+ T cells sorted from blood, collected in a trial of the OX40 agonist ivuxolimab. This sequence was found in an adult with an advanced solid tumor such as melanoma, head and neck, liver or kidney cancer. The rearrangement uses TRBV7-9 and TRBJ1-4; 9 bases agree with TRBD1. CDR3 amino acids: CASSSGDRVNEKLFF. CDR3 nucleotide sequence: TGTGCCAGCAGCTCGGGGGACAGGGTGAATGAAAAACTGTTTTTT.